These T cell receptor beta chains were read from a single sample in a study of blood T cell repertoires in COVID-19. Clones were read by immunoSEQ multiplex PCR, and TCRdb kept only the in-frame ones, dropping some. This sample has 150,000 to 200,000 clones; around 80% occur once, and the top ten carry 17%. Input material: PBMCs or T cells enriched from blood (not recorded which). The receptors originated from a woman in her forties or fifties who had recovered from COVID-19. Both conserved end residues are trimmed from each CDR3.

V gene,CDR3 protein
TRBV24-1,ATSEPGGVETQY
TRBV10-3,AISEGQGNTGELF
TRBV7-9,ASSLVFQGVLNTEAF
TRBV29-1,SASGRAGTDTQY
TRBV24-1,ATSDPRFSSYNSPLH
TRBV6-5,ASSYSSGRGPDTQY
TRBV21-1,ASMLKQREESKF
TRBV11-1,ASSSQGPGTEAF
TRBV18,ASSPPGTGDNSPLH
TRBV29-1,SVQVNEKLF
TRBV28,ASTLTGGFDYEQY
TRBV2,ASRGGTNNEQF
TRBV4-3,ASSQDGQGPNSPLH
TRBV5-1,ASSLTTSEETQY
TRBV3-1/TRBV3-2,ASSHLLEGRRTEAF
TRBV6-1,ASSERAGPPSEQY
TRBV5-1,ASGVLGRESYEQY
TRBV30,AWSVEAVSNEKLF
TRBV28,ASNNRGPDYGYT
TRBV6-2/TRBV6-3,ASSLAGAGTDTQY
TRBV5-8,ASSLSGDTQY
TRBV3-1/TRBV3-2,ASSQEYRGGGYGYT
TRBV29-1,SLTERSPANEQF
TRBV7-6,ASRGTGNTIY
TRBV30,AWSRGTSTDTQY
TRBV30,AWSEGWTPNEQF
TRBV28,ASSLRQGAPGYGYT
TRBV7-2,ASSQPTSTGEQY
TRBV7-3,ASSWATSGSGELF
TRBV5-4,ASSLGQGVMYEQY
TRBV6-5,ASLRGTEAF
TRBV28,ASSPVGTGINYGYT
TRBV2,ASSESETQY
TRBV7-3,ASSPDRGQPQH
TRBV7-3,ASSLEGQGGGYT
TRBV3-1/TRBV3-2,ASSQVRGPSQNALT
TRBV18,ASSPSIRNTEAF
TRBV9,ASSPRTGTVRTEAF
TRBV4-1,ASSQDPLEGLAEGQDTQY
TRBV9,ASSVSGPAVYNEQF
TRBV9,ASSPHLDSHTGELF
TRBV11-3,ASSDPPGQGRSYGYT